The 21 T cell receptor beta chains listed next were all sequenced from one sample in a study of CD8 T cells in ankylosing spondylitis. TCRdb reprocessed the 5' RACE reads with MiXCR, giving one entry per CDR3 protein. This table holds about 140,000 distinct CDR3 sequences, roughly 8.3% found once. The specimen was synovial fluid, either unsorted or a sorted T cell fraction (not recorded which). The source is a male donor with ankylosing spondylitis.

There are many counts of this clonotype. The rearrangement links TRBV5-1 to TRBJ2-7, with D maybe TRBD2 (6 bases). Germline CDR1 is SGHRS and CDR2 is YFSETQ. The CDR3 covers 15 residues. Trimming shortened V by 3 bases and J by 0 bases, and 13 bases separated the two germline ends. The CDR3 is CASSWGTQSSYEQYF. The CDR3 nucleotides read TGCGCCAGCAGCTGGGGGACTCAGAGCTCCTACGAGCAGTACTTC.

This clonotype has ten or more counts. The rearrangement uses TRBV20-1 and TRBJ2-3; 9 bases align to TRBD2. The CDR3 covers 14 residues. The germline V gene has CDR1 DFQATT and CDR2 SNEGSKA (reference sequence). Trimming at V came to 4 bases and at J to 4 bases, leaving 6 bases not matched to a gene. The CDR3 sequence: CSAIAGGVADTQYF. DNA of the CDR3: TGCAGTGCTATCGCGGGGGGGGTGGCAGATACGCAGTATTTT.

This clonotype was seen many times. V and J are TRBV9 and TRBJ2-2; no clear D. Germline CDR1 SGDLS, CDR2 YYNGEE. V was clipped by 4 bases and J by 0 bases, with 7 bases between them. The CDR3 length is 14 residues. The chain's CDR3 is CASSPRTNTGELFF. CDR3 bases: TGTGCCAGCAGCCCCCGGACGAACACCGGGGAGCTGTTTTTT.

This clonotype occurred many times. The chain recombines TRBV5-4 with TRBJ2-7, with D possibly TRBD2 on 6 matching bases. From germline, CDR1 is SGHNT and CDR2 YYREEE (reference sequence). The CDR3 is made up of 14 amino acids. V was cut by 0 bases and J by 4 bases, with 11 bases left in between. CDR3 sequence (DNA): TGTGCCAGCAGCTTGGTGGCTAGCGCGTACGAGCAGTACTTC. This gives the protein CASSLVASAYEQYF.

This clonotype has at least ten counts. The chain employs TRBV20-1 and TRBJ2-1; the D is unclear. V was pared by 7 bases and J by 0 bases, with 10 bases between. The CDR3 consists of 13 residues. Germline CDR1 DFQATT, CDR2 SNEGSKA (reference sequence). The CDR3 DNA sequence: TGCAGTGTTAGCCCTTACTCCTACAATGAGCAGTTCTTC. It encodes CSVSPYSYNEQFF.

This clonotype was detected many times. V and J are TRBV12-3 or TRBV12-4 and TRBJ2-1; TRBD2 might be the D (6 bases). This CDR3 is 14 amino acids long. V dropped 7 bases and J dropped 6 bases, with 16 bases sitting between them. DNA for the CDR3: TGTGCCAGCAAACCGGGACTTCGCGCCAATGAGCAGTTCTTC. Its translation: CASKPGLRANEQFF.

This clonotype showed up just a few times. This rearrangement joins TRBV7-2 to TRBJ2-1; 9 nucleotides match TRBD2. Per germline, CDR1 SGHTA and CDR2 FQGNSA. The trim removed 5 bases at V and 2 bases at J, leaving 7 bases unmatched. This CDR3 contains 16 residues. The CDR3 loop is CASSIVSGGPYNEQFF. For the CDR3, the DNA is TGTGCCAGCAGCATCGTTAGCGGGGGTCCCTACAATGAGCAGTTCTTC.

The V gene is TRBV10-3, the J gene TRBJ1-5, with D uncertain. V shed 2 bases and J shed 0 bases, with 5 bases lying between them. CDR1 is ENHRY and CDR2 is SYGVKD in the germline V gene. The CDR3 runs to 14 residues. The CDR3 region is CAISEGVSNQPQHF. DNA for the CDR3: TGTGCCATCAGTGAGGGAGTTAGCAATCAGCCCCAGCATTTT.

This clonotype has a count of ten or more. V and J are TRBV6-5 and TRBJ1-2; possible D gene TRBD1, 5 bases. Per the germline V gene, CDR1 is MNHEY and CDR2 is SVGAGI. V lost 6 bases, J lost 7 bases, and 9 bases lay in between. The CDR3 extends over 11 amino acids. CDR3 sequence: CASRSGSGYTF. The CDR3 DNA is TGTGCCAGCAGGTCAGGGAGTGGCTACACCTTC.

This clonotype was observed many times. This chain links TRBV12-3 or TRBV12-4 with TRBJ2-2; 7 positions agree with TRBD1. The V segment lost 0 bases and the J segment 3 bases; nucleotides outside the gene matches: 1. This CDR3 is built from 15 residues. The CDR3 protein is CASSLAQGDTGELFF. The CDR3 region has the DNA TGTGCCAGCAGTTTAGCCCAGGGGGACACCGGGGAGCTGTTTTTT.

V and J are TRBV28 and TRBJ1-1; D uncertain. Germline V lookup: CDR1 MDHEN, CDR2 SYDVKM. The CDR3 length is 17 residues. Trimming removed 2 bases from V and 0 bases from J, with 16 bases in between. The DNA for the CDR3 is TGTGCCAGCAGTTTAGCGGCGGCCGAGGGCCTGAACACTGAAGCTTTCTTT. Its protein is CASSLAAAEGLNTEAFF.

This clonotype was seen repeatedly, ten times or more. V and J are TRBV20-1 and TRBJ2-6, with D unclear. V was shortened by 5 bases and J by 1 base, with 6 bases between the two germline ends. The CDR3 spans 13 residues. From germline, CDR1 is DFQATT and CDR2 SNEGSKA (reference sequence). This CDR3 is CSAPLSGANVLTF. In nucleotides, the CDR3 is TGCAGTGCTCCTCTGTCTGGGGCCAACGTCCTGACTTTC.

This clonotype was seen repeatedly, ten times or more. V gene TRBV25-1 combines with J gene TRBJ2-1, with 10 bases aligning to TRBD1. Germline CDR1 and CDR2: MGHDK and SYGVNS. Trimming took 4 bases from V and 2 from J; bases not matched to a gene: 5. The CDR3 runs 16 residues. CDR3 nucleotide sequence: TGTGCCAGCAGTGGGGACAGGGGAACCCCCTACAATGAGCAGTTCTTC. Protein sequence: CASSGDRGTPYNEQFF.

This clonotype was found a few times. The rearrangement joins TRBV6-2 or TRBV6-3 to TRBJ2-1; D not certain. CDR1 and CDR2 (germline): MNHEY, SVGEGT. The CDR3 length is 14 residues. Trimming removed 0 bases from V and 10 bases from J, with 13 bases in between. The CDR3 DNA is TGTGCCAGCAGTTACTCCCCCAGCCGAGGCGAGCAGTTCTTC. Translating gives CASSYSPSRGEQFF.

This clonotype has ten or more counts. V gene TRBV4-1 combines with J gene TRBJ2-3; 11 bases are a match to TRBD2. Germline CDR1 is MGHRA and CDR2 is YSYEKL. J was trimmed by 1 base and V by 0 bases; bases with no gene match: 6. The CDR3 spans 18 residues. As DNA, the CDR3 is TGCGCCAGCAGCCAAGAATGGGCGACTAGCGGGGGCACAGATACGCAGTATTTT. It translates to CASSQEWATSGGTDTQYF.

The rearrangement uses TRBV10-3 and TRBJ2-7, with 9 bases aligning to TRBD1. Germline loops: CDR1 ENHRY, CDR2 SYGVKD. The CDR3 is made up of 15 amino acids. V trimming: 10 bases; J trimming: 5 bases; junction bases outside the gene matches: 15. CDR3 amino acids: CATVLGGQGSHEQYF. CDR3 sequence (DNA): TGTGCCACGGTCCTTGGGGGACAGGGTTCCCACGAGCAGTACTTC.

This clonotype was counted many times. V usage is TRBV24-1 and J usage is TRBJ2-1, with 8 bases aligning to TRBD2. The CDR3 has 16 residues. Germline CDR1 KGHDR, CDR2 SFDVKD. V lost 6 bases and J lost 4; bases outside the gene matches: 10. The CDR3: CATSKISGALYNEQFF. The CDR3 DNA reads TGTGCCACCAGTAAGATTAGCGGGGCCCTATACAATGAGCAGTTCTTC.

Many counts were recorded for this clonotype. V and J are TRBV18 and TRBJ1-1, with D possibly TRBD1 on 5 matching bases. The CDR3 runs 16 residues. The germline V gene has CDR1 KGHSH and CDR2 LQKENI. The V and J ends lost 2 bases and 0 bases respectively, with 13 bases between them. The CDR3 spells CASSPRGVAMNTEAFF. The DNA for the CDR3 is TGTGCCAGCTCACCAAGGGGCGTCGCTATGAACACTGAAGCTTTCTTT.

The chain combines TRBV5-1 with TRBJ2-5; D is ambiguous. With 1 base removed from V and 2 bases from J, the gap between germline ends came to 9 bases. The germline CDR1 and CDR2 sequences are SGHRS and YFSETQ. This CDR3 is 14 amino acids long. DNA for the CDR3: TGCGCCAGCAGCTTGCGCGAGATTCAAGAGACCCAGTACTTC. This codes for CASSLREIQETQYF.

This clonotype was detected only a few times. The rearrangement joins TRBV7-8 to TRBJ2-4; TRBD1 might be the D (5 bases). The CDR3 contains 14 residues. Trimming left V 1 base short and J 7 bases short, with 11 bases between. Germline V gene data show CDR1 as SGHVS and CDR2 as FQNEAQ. This chain's CDR3 is CASSLERRQNIQYF. The CDR3 DNA reads TGTGCCAGCAGCTTAGAGAGACGACAGAACATTCAGTACTTC.

This clonotype occurred many times. The CDR3 bases are TGTGCCAGCAGTTCAGGCTGGGGGCAGACTGGCTACACCTTC. As protein: CASSSGWGQTGYTF. The chain employs TRBV27 and TRBJ1-2; a possible D gene is TRBD1 (6 bases). The CDR3 is made up of 14 amino acids. Looked up from germline, CDR1 is MNHEY and CDR2 is SMNVEV (reference sequence). V lost 4 bases and J 7 bases, leaving 16 bases between the germline ends.